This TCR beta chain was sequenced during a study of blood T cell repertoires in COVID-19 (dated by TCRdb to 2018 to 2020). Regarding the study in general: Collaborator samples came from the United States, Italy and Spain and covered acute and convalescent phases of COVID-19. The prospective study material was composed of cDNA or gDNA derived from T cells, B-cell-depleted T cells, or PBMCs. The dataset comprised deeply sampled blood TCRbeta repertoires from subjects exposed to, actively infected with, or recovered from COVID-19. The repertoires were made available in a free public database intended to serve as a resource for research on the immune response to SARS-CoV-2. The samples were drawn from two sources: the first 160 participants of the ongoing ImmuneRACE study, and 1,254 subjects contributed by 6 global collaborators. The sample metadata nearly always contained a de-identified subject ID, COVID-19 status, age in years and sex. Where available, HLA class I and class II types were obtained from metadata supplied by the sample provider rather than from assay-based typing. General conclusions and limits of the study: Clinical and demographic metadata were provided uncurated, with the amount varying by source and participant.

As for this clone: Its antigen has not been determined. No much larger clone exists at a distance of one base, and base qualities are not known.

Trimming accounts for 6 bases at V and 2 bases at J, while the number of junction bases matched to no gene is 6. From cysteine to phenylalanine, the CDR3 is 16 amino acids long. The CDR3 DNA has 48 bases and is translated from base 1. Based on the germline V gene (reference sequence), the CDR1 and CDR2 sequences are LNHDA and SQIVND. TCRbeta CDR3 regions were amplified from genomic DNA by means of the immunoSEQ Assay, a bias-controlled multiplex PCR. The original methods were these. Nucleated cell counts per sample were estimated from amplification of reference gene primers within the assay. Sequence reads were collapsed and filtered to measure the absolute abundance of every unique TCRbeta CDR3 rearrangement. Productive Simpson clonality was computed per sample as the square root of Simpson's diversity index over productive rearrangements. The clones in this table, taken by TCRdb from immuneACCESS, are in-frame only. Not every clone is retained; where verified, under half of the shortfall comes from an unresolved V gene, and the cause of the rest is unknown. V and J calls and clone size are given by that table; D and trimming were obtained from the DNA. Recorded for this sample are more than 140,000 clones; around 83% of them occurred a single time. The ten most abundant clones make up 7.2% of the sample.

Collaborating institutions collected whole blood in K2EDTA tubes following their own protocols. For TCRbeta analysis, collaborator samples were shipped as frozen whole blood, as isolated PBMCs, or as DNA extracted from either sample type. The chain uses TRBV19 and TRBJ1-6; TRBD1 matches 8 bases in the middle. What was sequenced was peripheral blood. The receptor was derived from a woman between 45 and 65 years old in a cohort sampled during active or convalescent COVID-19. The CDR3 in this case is CASSLGQGTYNSPLHF. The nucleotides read TGTGCCAGTAGCCTAGGACAGGGAACCTATAATTCACCCCTCCACTTT.